This TCR beta chain was obtained from a study of control samples from healthy donors and cancer patients. Germline V CDR1 and CDR2: LNHNV, YYDKDF (reference sequence). Losses at the gene ends were 0 bases for V and 6 bases for J; bases not matched to a gene: 10. There are 16 residues in the CDR3. Libraries were prepared by immunoSEQ multiplex PCR; TCRdb keeps only in-frame clonotypes and omits some of them. The data show about 81,000 clones, with roughly 94% seen just once and roughly 5% held by the top ten. The rearrangement joins TRBV15 to TRBJ2-5; 7 bases agree with TRBD2. Sequences were obtained from blood. The clonotype comes from a woman under 30 in good health. The CDR3 coding sequence is TGTGCCACCAGCAGAGATTCCGGCGGGAGTCGACAGACCCAGTACTTC. Residues: CATSRDSGGSRQTQYF.